The 28 T cell receptor beta chains below all came from one sample that was sequenced in a study of cytomegalovirus exposure and HLA in healthy donors. Method: immunoSEQ multiplex PCR; TCRdb's copy keeps in-frame clones and lacks some. The table shows about 330,000 clones, with 70% to 90% occurring only once. The sequenced material came from PBMCs. The receptors originated from a young woman in good health and CMV-seronegative.

This clone was counted only a few times. This chain uses TRBV6-5 with TRBJ2-2, with D possibly being TRBD2 (5 bases). CDR1 is MNHEY, CDR2 SVGAGI, per germline. The CDR3 covers 15 residues. The V end lost 5 bases, the J end lost 6 bases, and 16 bases lay between the germline ends. This CDR3 reads CASSLGVEKPGELFF. CDR3 coding DNA: TGTGCCAGCAGTCTCGGGGTAGAGAAACCCGGGGAGCTGTTTTTT.

V is TRBV28 and J is TRBJ2-1; 7 nucleotides line up with TRBD1. This CDR3 spans 13 amino acids. The V gene end was trimmed by 5 bases and the J gene end by 7 bases; junction bases not matched to a gene: 5. The V gene's germline CDR1 is MDHEN and CDR2 SYDVKM. The CDR3 DNA reads TGTGCCAGCAGTAGCCAGGGGGTGAATGAGCAGTTCTTC. This codes for CASSSQGVNEQFF.

V gene TRBV25-1 combines with J gene TRBJ1-1; 11 bases match TRBD1. The V segment lost 3 bases and the J segment 5 bases; nucleotides outside the gene matches: 8. This CDR3 has 16 residues. Germline CDR1 is MGHDK and CDR2 is SYGVNS. CDR3 sequence: CASSEDRGPLWTEAFF. Here the CDR3 DNA reads TGTGCCAGCAGTGAGGACAGGGGGCCCCTCTGGACTGAAGCTTTCTTT.

This chain connects TRBV11-2 to TRBJ2-7, with 8 nucleotides matching TRBD1. This CDR3 is 14 amino acids long. CDR1 SGHAT and CDR2 FQNNGV come from the germline V gene. Trimming cost V 3 bases and J 6 bases; bases outside gene matches: 7. The CDR3 nucleotides are TGTGCCAGCAGCTTTCGACAGGGGTGGTCCGAGCAGTACTTC. Translation: CASSFRQGWSEQYF.

The CDR3 sequence: CASSVGTDQPQHF. The CDR3 region has the DNA TGTGCCAGCAGCGTCGGGACAGATCAGCCCCAGCATTTT. V usage is TRBV7-9 and J usage is TRBJ1-5; 7 positions agree with TRBD1. The CDR3 sequence is 13 residues long. Germline V gene sequence: CDR1 SEHNR, CDR2 FQNEAQ (reference sequence). The J segment lost 5 bases and the V segment lost 5 bases, leaving 3 bases of the junction unmatched.

This chain joins TRBV5-1 and TRBJ2-3; 14 bases line up with TRBD2. The germline V gene has CDR1 SGHRS and CDR2 YFSETQ. V dropped 4 bases and J dropped 4; count of bases not matched to a gene: 11. CDR3 length: 18 amino acids. CDR3 sequence reads: CASSLGTSGSSNADTQYF. CDR3 DNA: TGCGCCAGCAGCCTAGGGACTAGCGGGAGTTCGAATGCAGATACGCAGTATTTT.

The chain links TRBV4-2 to TRBJ2-7; TRBD1 is a possible D gene (5 bases). CDR1 and CDR2 (germline): LGHNA, YNFKEQ. V was trimmed by 4 bases and J by 4 bases, leaving 14 bases between them. The CDR3 covers 14 residues. CDR3 DNA sequence: TGTGCCAGCAGCCCCCCCAGGGCAGTTTACGAGCAGTACTTC. It specifies CASSPPRAVYEQYF.

The V and J genes are TRBV19 and TRBJ1-1; no clear D gene. Germline CDR1 reads LNHDA; CDR2 reads SQIVND (reference sequence). Trimming pared 3 bases from V and 0 bases from J, leaving 8 bases between. This CDR3 is built from 14 residues. For the CDR3, the DNA is TGTGCCAGTAGTATGGAGGAGATGAACACTGAAGCTTTCTTT. Protein: CASSMEEMNTEAFF.

V gene TRBV15 combines with J gene TRBJ1-2; 8 positions match TRBD1. With 0 bases clipped from V and 5 bases from J, the junction kept 5 bases outside the gene matches. The CDR3 runs 15 residues. Germline V gives CDR1 LNHNV, CDR2 YYDKDF (reference sequence). The CDR3 is CATSRDRDRTYGYTF. CDR3 DNA sequence: TGTGCCACCAGCAGAGATCGGGACAGGACTTATGGCTACACCTTC. The full variable domain, rest sourced from reference TRBV15 and TRBJ1-2, is DAMVIQNPRYQVTQFGKPVTLSCSQTLNHNVMYWYQQKSSQAPKLLFHYYDKDFNNEADTPDNFQSRRPNTSFCFLDIRSPGLGDTAMYLCATSRDRDRTYGYTFGSGTRLTVV.

The chain recombines TRBV28 with TRBJ2-7; TRBD1 is a possible D gene (6 bases). This CDR3 region has 14 residues. The germline V gene encodes CDR1 MDHEN and CDR2 SYDVKM. The V and J ends lost 3 bases and 0 bases respectively, with 9 bases between them. CDR3 residues: CASSFLQGSYEQYF. In DNA form, the CDR3 reads TGTGCCAGCAGTTTCCTACAGGGCTCCTACGAGCAGTACTTC.

The chain employs TRBV29-1 and TRBJ1-4; D possibly corresponds to TRBD1 (5 bases). The CDR3 runs 14 residues. The V end was cut by 6 bases, the J end by 0 bases, with 11 bases between. Germline V gene sequence: CDR1 SQVTM, CDR2 ANQGSEA. The CDR3 loop is CSVRRVATNEKLFF. The CDR3 DNA reads TGCAGCGTCCGCAGGGTGGCAACTAATGAAAAACTGTTTTTT.

The rearrangement uses TRBV27 and TRBJ1-5; D gene ambiguous. This CDR3 contains 15 residues. Deletions cut 3 bases from V and 2 bases from J, with 11 bases between. Germline CDR1 is MNHEY and CDR2 is SMNVEV (reference sequence). CDR3 sequence (DNA): TGTGCCAGCAGTTTTAGCCTAAGAGGCAATCAGCCCCAGCATTTT. As protein: CASSFSLRGNQPQHF.

This clone was detected once. The chain recombines TRBV6-5 with TRBJ2-7; 10 bases agree with TRBD1. The length of the CDR3 is 13 residues. The J segment lost 2 bases and the V segment lost 9 bases, leaving 4 bases of the junction unmatched. In germline, CDR1 is MNHEY, CDR2 SVGAGI. The DNA of the CDR3 is TGTGCCAGTGGGACAGGGGAAGCCTACGAGCAGTACTTC. This sequence encodes CASGTGEAYEQYF.

This chain connects TRBV7-2 to TRBJ1-4, with 8 bases that match TRBD1. Germline values: CDR1 SGHTA, CDR2 FQGNSA. The CDR3 loop spans 15 amino acids. Trimming cost V 4 bases and J 7 bases; bases outside gene matches: 8. This CDR3 is CASSSQTGDIEKLFF. As DNA, the CDR3 is TGTGCCAGCAGCTCGCAGACAGGGGATATTGAAAAACTGTTTTTT.

CDR3 loop: CATSRDVGDGQPQHF. The DNA for the CDR3 is TGTGCCACCAGCAGAGATGTCGGGGATGGACAGCCCCAGCATTTT. The genes are TRBV15 and TRBJ1-5; unclear D gene. Germline CDR1 reads LNHNV; CDR2 reads YYDKDF (reference sequence). The CDR3 covers 15 residues. V shed 0 bases and J shed 7 bases, with 13 bases lying between them. Based on the CDR3 plus reference TRBV15 and TRBJ1-5, the full variable domain is DAMVIQNPRYQVTQFGKPVTLSCSQTLNHNVMYWYQQKSSQAPKLLFHYYDKDFNNEADTPDNFQSRRPNTSFCFLDIRSPGLGDTAMYLCATSRDVGDGQPQHFGDGTRLSIL.

The chain combines TRBV19 with TRBJ1-5; 7 positions agree with TRBD1. V lost 5 bases to trimming and J lost 7 bases; unmatched junction nucleotides: 8. Germline V gene lookup returns CDR1 LNHDA and CDR2 SQIVND (reference sequence). The CDR3 loop spans 14 amino acids. The CDR3 here is CASSAHRGGQPQHF. The CDR3 DNA is TGTGCCAGTAGTGCACACAGGGGAGGCCAGCCCCAGCATTTT. The variable domain in full, with the rest retrieved from reference TRBV19 and TRBJ1-5, is DGGITQSPKYLFRKEGQNVTLSCEQNLNHDAMYWYRQDPGQGLRLIYYSQIVNDFQKGDIAEGYSVSREKKESFPLTVTSAQKNPTAFYLCASSAHRGGQPQHFGDGTRLSIL.

The chain carries TRBV7-8 and TRBJ1-1; TRBD1 matches 8 bases. CDR1 and CDR2 (germline): SGHVS, FQNEAQ. J lost 4 bases, V lost 5 bases, and 6 bases had no gene match. The CDR3 covers 14 residues. The CDR3 DNA is TGTGCCAGCAGCCCCAGGGGGCTGGGCACTGAAGCTTTCTTT. It is translated as CASSPRGLGTEAFF. The entire variable domain, with the rest obtained from reference TRBV7-8 and TRBJ1-1, is as follows: GAGVSQSPRYKVAKRGQDVALRCDPISGHVSLFWYQQALGQGPEFLTYFQNEAQLDKSGLPSDRFFAERPEGSVSTLKIQRTQQEDSAVYLCASSPRGLGTEAFFGQGTRLTVV.

The rearrangement links TRBV7-2 to TRBJ2-7; no reliable D call. Trimming removed 1 base at V and 6 bases at J, with 13 bases between. Germline CDR1 is SGHTA and CDR2 is FQGNSA. This CDR3 region has 14 residues. CDR3 sequence reads: CASSLVARSGEQYF. CDR3 nucleotides: TGTGCCAGCAGCTTAGTGGCTAGATCGGGCGAGCAGTACTTC.

Worth noting for this clone: This CDR3 is also generated by other DNA sequences in the sample. V gene TRBV15 combines with J gene TRBJ1-2; 7 nucleotides match TRBD1. The CDR3 consists of 13 residues. Unmatched junction bases numbered 2, after V lost 5 bases and J lost 2 bases. Germline loops: CDR1 LNHNV, CDR2 YYDKDF (reference sequence). CDR3 DNA sequence: TGTGCCACCAGCCGGGACAGAAACTATGGCTACACCTTC. Its translation is CATSRDRNYGYTF.

The genes are TRBV29-1 and TRBJ2-1; 7 bases match TRBD2. This CDR3 region has 13 residues. Germline CDR1 reads SQVTM; CDR2 reads ANQGSEA. With 6 bases clipped from V and 4 bases from J, the junction kept 6 bases outside the gene matches. As DNA, the CDR3 is TGCAGCGTCAAAAAGGGAGGGTACAATGAGCAGTTCTTC. Translated, it gives CSVKKGGYNEQFF.

This chain connects TRBV5-1 to TRBJ2-3, with TRBD1 identical over 7 bases. CDR3 size: 13 residues. Unmatched junction bases numbered 7, after V lost 7 bases and J lost 5 bases. Germline V CDR1 and CDR2: SGHRS, YFSETQ. As DNA, the CDR3 is TGCGCCAGCGGACAAACAGGGGTAGATACGCAGTATTTT. It is translated as CASGQTGVDTQYF.

This clone was detected only a few times. This chain connects TRBV6-5 to TRBJ1-2, with 9 bases aligning to TRBD1. The junction had 7 bases not matched to a gene; V was cut back by 0 bases and J by 8 bases. The CDR3 covers 15 residues. Germline V gene lookup returns CDR1 MNHEY and CDR2 SVGAGI. The CDR3 sequence: CASSYSGTGYGGYTF. In DNA form, the CDR3 reads TGTGCCAGCAGTTACTCGGGGACAGGGTACGGCGGCTACACCTTC.

The rearrangement links TRBV7-3 to TRBJ2-1, with TRBD2 matching 9 bases. This CDR3 has 15 amino acids. Germline V lookup: CDR1 SGHTA, CDR2 FQGTGA. J gave up 9 bases and V 1 base, and 7 bases lay outside the gene matches. The CDR3 DNA reads TGTGCCAGCAGCTTAAATTCAGGCGGGAGGGGTGAGCAGTTCTTC. Translated, it gives CASSLNSGGRGEQFF.

This chain links TRBV27 with TRBJ2-7; D is undetermined. The CDR3 has 15 amino acids. Germline V CDR1 and CDR2: MNHEY, SMNVEV (reference sequence). The V end lost 6 bases, the J end lost 0 bases, and 15 bases lay between the germline ends. CDR3 region: CASSKPELSSYEQYF. CDR3 nucleotide sequence: TGTGCCAGCAGCAAACCCGAGCTAAGCTCCTACGAGCAGTACTTC.

This clone was recorded only once. This chain joins TRBV20-1 and TRBJ1-2; D is perhaps TRBD1 (6 bases). The ends were cut back, 6 bases at V and 6 bases at J, with 11 bases in the middle. The CDR3 has 11 amino acids. CDR1 and CDR2 (germline): DFQATT, SNEGSKA (reference sequence). CDR3 nucleotide sequence: TGCAGTGCCCCAACAGGGAATGGCTACACCTTC. It codes for CSAPTGNGYTF.

V is TRBV7-2 and J is TRBJ2-7; D remains unclear. Per germline, CDR1 SGHTA and CDR2 FQGNSA. The length of the CDR3 is 13 residues. The ends were cut back, 3 bases at V and 2 bases at J, with 8 bases in the middle. CDR3 loop: CASSFPATYEQYF. CDR3 DNA sequence: TGTGCCAGCAGCTTTCCAGCGACCTACGAGCAGTACTTC.

The chain combines TRBV4-1 with TRBJ2-7; D is perhaps TRBD1 (5 bases). Germline V gives CDR1 MGHRA, CDR2 YSYEKL. The CDR3 sequence is 14 residues long. Trimming removed 5 bases at V and 3 bases at J, with 14 bases between. CDR3 in DNA: TGCGCCAGCAGCAGACAGATAGCAGACTACGAGCAGTACTTC. It specifies CASSRQIADYEQYF.

The chain employs TRBV7-2 and TRBJ2-5, with D maybe TRBD1 (5 bases). The CDR3 consists of 14 residues. In germline, CDR1 is SGHTA, CDR2 FQGNSA. Trimming removed 2 bases from V and 5 bases from J, with 12 bases in between. CDR3 in DNA: TGTGCCAGCAGCTTATCTGCAGCAGGGGAGACCCAGTACTTC. This translates into CASSLSAAGETQYF.